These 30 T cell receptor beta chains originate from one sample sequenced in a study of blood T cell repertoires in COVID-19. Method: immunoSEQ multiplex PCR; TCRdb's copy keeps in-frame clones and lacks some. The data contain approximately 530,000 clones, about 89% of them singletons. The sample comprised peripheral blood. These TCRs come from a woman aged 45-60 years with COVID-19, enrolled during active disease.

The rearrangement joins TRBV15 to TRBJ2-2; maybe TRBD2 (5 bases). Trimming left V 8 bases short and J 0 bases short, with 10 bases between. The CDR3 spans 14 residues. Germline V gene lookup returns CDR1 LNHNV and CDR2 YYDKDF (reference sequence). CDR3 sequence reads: CATGRRANTGELFF. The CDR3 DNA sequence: TGTGCCACCGGGAGACGCGCGAACACCGGGGAGCTGTTTTTT.

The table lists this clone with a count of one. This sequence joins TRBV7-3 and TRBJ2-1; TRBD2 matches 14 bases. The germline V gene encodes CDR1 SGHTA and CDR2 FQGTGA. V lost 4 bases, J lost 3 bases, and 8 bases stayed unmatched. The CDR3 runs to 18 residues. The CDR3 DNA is TGTGCCAGCAGCTCCAGACTAGCGGGGGGGTTTGACTACAATGAGCAGTTCTTC. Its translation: CASSSRLAGGFDYNEQFF.

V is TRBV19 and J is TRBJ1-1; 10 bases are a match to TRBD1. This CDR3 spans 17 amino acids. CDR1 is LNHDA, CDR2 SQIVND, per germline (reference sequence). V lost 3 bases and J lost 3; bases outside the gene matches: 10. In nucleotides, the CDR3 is TGTGCCAGTAGTATTTCAAAGGGACAGGGGAGCCACACTGAAGCTTTCTTT. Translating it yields CASSISKGQGSHTEAFF.

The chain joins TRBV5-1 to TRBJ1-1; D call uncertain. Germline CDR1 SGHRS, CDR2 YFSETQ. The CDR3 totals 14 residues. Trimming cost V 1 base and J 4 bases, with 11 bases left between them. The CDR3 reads CASSLSPRGTEAFF. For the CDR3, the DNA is TGCGCCAGCAGCTTGAGTCCTCGAGGCACTGAAGCTTTCTTT. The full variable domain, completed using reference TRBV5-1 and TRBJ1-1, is KAGVTQTPRYLIKTRGQQVTLSCSPISGHRSVSWYQQTPGQGLQFLFEYFSETQRNKGNFPGRFSGRQFSNSRSEMNVSTLELGDSALYLCASSLSPRGTEAFFGQGTRLTVV.

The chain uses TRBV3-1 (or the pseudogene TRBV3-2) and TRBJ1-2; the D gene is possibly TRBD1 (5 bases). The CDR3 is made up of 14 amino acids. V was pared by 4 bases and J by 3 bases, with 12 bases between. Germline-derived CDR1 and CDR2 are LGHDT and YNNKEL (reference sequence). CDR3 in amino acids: CASSPRRGYYGYTF. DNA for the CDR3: TGTGCCAGCAGCCCACGGAGGGGCTACTATGGCTACACCTTC.

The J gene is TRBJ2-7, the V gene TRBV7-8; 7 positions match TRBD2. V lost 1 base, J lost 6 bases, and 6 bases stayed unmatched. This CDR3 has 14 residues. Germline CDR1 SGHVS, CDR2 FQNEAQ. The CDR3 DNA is TGTGCCAGCAGCTTAGAGGTTGGGGAGGGCGAGCAGTACTTC. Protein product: CASSLEVGEGEQYF.

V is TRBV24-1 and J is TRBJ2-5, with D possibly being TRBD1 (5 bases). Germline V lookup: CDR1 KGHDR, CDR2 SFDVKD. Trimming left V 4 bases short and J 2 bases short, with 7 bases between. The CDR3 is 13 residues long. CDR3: CATSDAGQETQYF. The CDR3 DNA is TGTGCCACCAGTGACGCAGGGCAAGAGACCCAGTACTTC.

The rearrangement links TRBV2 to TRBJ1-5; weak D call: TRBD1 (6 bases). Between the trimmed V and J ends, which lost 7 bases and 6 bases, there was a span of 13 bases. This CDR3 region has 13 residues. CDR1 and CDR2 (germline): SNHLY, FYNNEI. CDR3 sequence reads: CASIWDTGQPQHF. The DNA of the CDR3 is TGTGCCAGCATTTGGGACACAGGTCAGCCCCAGCATTTT.

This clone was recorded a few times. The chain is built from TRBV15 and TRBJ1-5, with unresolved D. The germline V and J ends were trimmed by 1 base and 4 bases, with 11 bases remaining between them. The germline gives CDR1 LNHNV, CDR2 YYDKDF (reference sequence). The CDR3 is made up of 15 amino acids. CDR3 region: CATSRGIKENQPQHF. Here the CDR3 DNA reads TGTGCCACCAGCAGAGGTATTAAGGAGAATCAGCCCCAGCATTTT.

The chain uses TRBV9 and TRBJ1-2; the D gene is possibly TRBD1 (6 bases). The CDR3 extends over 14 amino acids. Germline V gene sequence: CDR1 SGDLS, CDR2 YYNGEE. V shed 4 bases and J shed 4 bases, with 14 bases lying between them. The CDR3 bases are TGTGCCAGCAGCTCTAACAGGGTCGCCTATGGCTACACCTTC. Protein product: CASSSNRVAYGYTF.

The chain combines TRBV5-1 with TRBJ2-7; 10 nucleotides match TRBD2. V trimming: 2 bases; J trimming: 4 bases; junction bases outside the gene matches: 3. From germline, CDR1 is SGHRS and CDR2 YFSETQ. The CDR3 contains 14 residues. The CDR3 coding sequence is TGCGCCAGCAGCTTTAGCGGGGGGATATACGAGCAGTACTTC. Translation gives CASSFSGGIYEQYF.

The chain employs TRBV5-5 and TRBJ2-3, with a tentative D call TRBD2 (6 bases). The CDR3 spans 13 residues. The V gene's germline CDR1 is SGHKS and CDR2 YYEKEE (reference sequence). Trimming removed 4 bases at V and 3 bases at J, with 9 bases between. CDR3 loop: CASSLGLTDTQYF. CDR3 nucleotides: TGTGCCAGCAGCCTGGGACTGACAGATACGCAGTATTTT.

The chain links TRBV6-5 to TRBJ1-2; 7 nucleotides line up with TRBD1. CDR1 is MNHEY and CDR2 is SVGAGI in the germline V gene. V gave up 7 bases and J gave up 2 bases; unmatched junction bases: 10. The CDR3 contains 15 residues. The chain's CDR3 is CASTHWGTENYGYTF. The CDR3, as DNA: TGTGCCAGCACCCATTGGGGGACAGAGAACTATGGCTACACCTTC.

This CDR3 is CASSLDLARYGYTF. CDR3 DNA sequence: TGTGCCAGCAGTTTGGACCTAGCGCGCTATGGCTACACCTTC. V and J are TRBV6-5 and TRBJ1-2; D unclear. This CDR3 spans 14 amino acids. V lost 4 bases and J lost 4, with 13 bases in between. CDR1 MNHEY and CDR2 SVGAGI come from the germline V gene.

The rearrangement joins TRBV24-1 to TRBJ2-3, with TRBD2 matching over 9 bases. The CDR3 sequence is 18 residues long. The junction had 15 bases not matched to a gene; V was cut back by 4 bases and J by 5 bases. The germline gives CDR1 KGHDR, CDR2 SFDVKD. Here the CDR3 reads CATSDPPGRGGALDTQYF. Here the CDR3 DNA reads TGTGCCACCAGTGACCCTCCCGGGCGCGGGGGGGCGTTAGATACGCAGTATTTT.

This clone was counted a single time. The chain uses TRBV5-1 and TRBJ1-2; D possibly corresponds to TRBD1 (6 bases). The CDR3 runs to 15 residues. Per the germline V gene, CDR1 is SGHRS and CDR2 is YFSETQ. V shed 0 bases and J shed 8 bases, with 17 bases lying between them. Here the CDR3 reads CASSLAQGEGGGYTF. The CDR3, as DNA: TGCGCCAGCAGCTTGGCACAGGGCGAAGGAGGAGGCTACACCTTC.

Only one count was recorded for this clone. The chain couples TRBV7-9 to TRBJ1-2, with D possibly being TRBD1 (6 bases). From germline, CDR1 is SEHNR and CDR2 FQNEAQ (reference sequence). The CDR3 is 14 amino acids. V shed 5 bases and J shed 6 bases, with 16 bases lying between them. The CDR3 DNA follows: TGTGCCAGCAGCACTACGGGGGGGCGAGATGGCTACACCTTC. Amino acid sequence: CASSTTGGRDGYTF.

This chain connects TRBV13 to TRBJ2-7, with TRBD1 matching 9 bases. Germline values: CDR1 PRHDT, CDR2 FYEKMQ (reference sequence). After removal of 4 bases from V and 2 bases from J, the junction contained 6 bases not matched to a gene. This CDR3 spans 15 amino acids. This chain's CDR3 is CASSSNRDRAYEQYF. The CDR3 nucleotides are TGTGCCAGCAGCTCAAATCGGGACAGGGCCTACGAGCAGTACTTC.

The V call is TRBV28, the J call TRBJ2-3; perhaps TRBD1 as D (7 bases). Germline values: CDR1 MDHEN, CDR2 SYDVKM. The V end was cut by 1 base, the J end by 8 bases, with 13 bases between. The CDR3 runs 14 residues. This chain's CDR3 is CASSLYSGGGTQYF. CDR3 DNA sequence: TGTGCCAGCAGTTTATATTCAGGGGGAGGTACGCAGTATTTT. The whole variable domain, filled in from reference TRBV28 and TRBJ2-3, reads DVKVTQSSRYLVKRTGEKVFLECVQDMDHENMFWYRQDPGLGLRLIYFSYDVKMKEKGDIPEGYSVSREKKERFSLILESASTNQTSMYLCASSLYSGGGTQYFGPGTRLTVL.

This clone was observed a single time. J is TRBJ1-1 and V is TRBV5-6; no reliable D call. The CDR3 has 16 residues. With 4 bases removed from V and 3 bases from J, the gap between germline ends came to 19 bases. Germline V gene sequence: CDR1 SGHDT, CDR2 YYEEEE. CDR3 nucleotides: TGTGCCAGCAGCCCCGAACAGCTCCCTTTCGACACTGAAGCTTTCTTT. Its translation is CASSPEQLPFDTEAFF.

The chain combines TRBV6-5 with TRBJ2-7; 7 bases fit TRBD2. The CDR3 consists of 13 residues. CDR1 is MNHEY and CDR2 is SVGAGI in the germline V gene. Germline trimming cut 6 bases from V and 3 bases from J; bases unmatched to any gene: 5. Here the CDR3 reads CASSRGVVYEQYF. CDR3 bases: TGTGCCAGCAGCCGGGGGGTCGTCTACGAGCAGTACTTC.

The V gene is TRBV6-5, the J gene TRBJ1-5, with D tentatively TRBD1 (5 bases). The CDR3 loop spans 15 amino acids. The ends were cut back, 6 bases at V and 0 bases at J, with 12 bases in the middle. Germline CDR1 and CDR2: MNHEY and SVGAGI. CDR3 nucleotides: TGTGCCAGCAGAGGGGCTCATAATAGCAATCAGCCCCAGCATTTT. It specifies CASRGAHNSNQPQHF.

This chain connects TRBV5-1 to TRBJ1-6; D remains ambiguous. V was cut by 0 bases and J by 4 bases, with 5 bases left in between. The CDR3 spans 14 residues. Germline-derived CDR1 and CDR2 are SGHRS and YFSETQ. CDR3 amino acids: CASSLALYNSPLHF. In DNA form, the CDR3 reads TGCGCCAGCAGCTTGGCATTGTATAATTCACCCCTCCACTTT.

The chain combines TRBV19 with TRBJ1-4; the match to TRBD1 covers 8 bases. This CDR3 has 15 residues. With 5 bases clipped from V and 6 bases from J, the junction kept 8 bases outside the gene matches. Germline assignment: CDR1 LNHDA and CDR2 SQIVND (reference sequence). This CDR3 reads CASSSTGGEDEKLFF. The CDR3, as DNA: TGTGCCAGTAGTTCCACAGGGGGAGAGGATGAAAAACTGTTTTTT.

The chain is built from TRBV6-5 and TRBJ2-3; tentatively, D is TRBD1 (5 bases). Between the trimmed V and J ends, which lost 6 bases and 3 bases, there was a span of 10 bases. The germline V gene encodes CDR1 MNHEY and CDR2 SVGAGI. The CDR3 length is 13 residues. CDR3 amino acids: CASRTDGTDTQYF. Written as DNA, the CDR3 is TGTGCCAGCAGGACAGACGGGACAGATACGCAGTATTTT.

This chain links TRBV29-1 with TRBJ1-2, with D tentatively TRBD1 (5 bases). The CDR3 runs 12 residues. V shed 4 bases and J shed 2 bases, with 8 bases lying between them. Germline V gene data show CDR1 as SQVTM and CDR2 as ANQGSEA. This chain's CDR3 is CSVAEGNYGYTF. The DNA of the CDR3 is TGCAGCGTTGCGGAGGGGAACTATGGCTACACCTTC.

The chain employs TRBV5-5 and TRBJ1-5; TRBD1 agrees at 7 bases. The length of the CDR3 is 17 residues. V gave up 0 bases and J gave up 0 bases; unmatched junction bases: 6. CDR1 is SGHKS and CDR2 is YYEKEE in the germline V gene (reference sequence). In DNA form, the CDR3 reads TGTGCCAGCAGCTTGGTATCCCGACAGGGTAGCAATCAGCCCCAGCATTTT. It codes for CASSLVSRQGSNQPQHF.

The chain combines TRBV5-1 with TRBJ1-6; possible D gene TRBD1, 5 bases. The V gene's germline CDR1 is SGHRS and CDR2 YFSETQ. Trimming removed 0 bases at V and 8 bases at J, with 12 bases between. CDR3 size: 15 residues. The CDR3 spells CASSLGQGPYSPLHF. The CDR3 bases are TGCGCCAGCAGCTTGGGTCAGGGTCCGTATTCACCCCTCCACTTT. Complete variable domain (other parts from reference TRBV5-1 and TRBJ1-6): KAGVTQTPRYLIKTRGQQVTLSCSPISGHRSVSWYQQTPGQGLQFLFEYFSETQRNKGNFPGRFSGRQFSNSRSEMNVSTLELGDSALYLCASSLGQGPYSPLHFGNGTRLTVT.

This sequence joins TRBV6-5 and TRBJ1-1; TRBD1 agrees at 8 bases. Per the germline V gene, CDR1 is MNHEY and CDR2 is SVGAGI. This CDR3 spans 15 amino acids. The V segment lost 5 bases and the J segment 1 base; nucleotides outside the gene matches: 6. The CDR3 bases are TGTGCCAGCAGTCCTGTCGGACAGGGGAACACTGAAGCTTTCTTT. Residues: CASSPVGQGNTEAFF.

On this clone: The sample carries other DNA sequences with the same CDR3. The CDR3, as DNA: TGTGCCAGCAGCTTACAGGGAGATACGCAGTATTTT. Residues: CASSLQGDTQYF. This chain links TRBV7-3 with TRBJ2-3, with D maybe TRBD1 (5 bases). Germline V gene data show CDR1 as SGHTA and CDR2 as FQGTGA. Trimming shortened V by 2 bases and J by 5 bases, and 5 bases separated the two germline ends. The CDR3 sequence is 12 residues long.